These 14 T cell receptor beta chains share one sample of origin, sequenced in a study of post-analysis software for immune sequencing data. No antigen has been identified for these receptors. General study results and limits: TRBV segments more frequent in patients than in controls numbered a few and included TRBV5-6, TRBV5-1 and TRBV20-1.

Unique molecular identifiers featured in each of the TCR beta cDNA libraries. Using its own MiXCR run on the PCR reads, TCRdb lists one record per CDR3 protein. The data hold hundreds of thousands of distinct CDR3 sequences, with around 40% observed a single time. The sample comprised blood. Receptor source: a girl aged 10 to 17 with multiple sclerosis.

The chain recombines TRBV7-3 with TRBJ1-1; D gene ambiguous. Per the germline V gene, CDR1 is SGHTA and CDR2 is FQGTGA. The CDR3 sequence is 16 residues long. Between the trimmed V and J ends, which lost 4 bases and 1 base, there was a span of 16 bases. The DNA for the CDR3 is TGTGCCAGCAGCTCTTCCGCGAAGGGAGCGAACACTGAAGCTTTCTTT. Its translation: CASSSSAKGANTEAFF.

The chain couples TRBV10-3 to TRBJ2-4, with 10 bases lining up with TRBD2. V lost 3 bases, J lost 2 bases, and 7 bases stayed unmatched. This CDR3 contains 17 residues. Germline loops: CDR1 ENHRY, CDR2 SYGVKD. CDR3 sequence reads: CAISDRASGSPKNIQYF. CDR3 nucleotide sequence: TGTGCCATCAGTGATCGGGCTAGCGGGAGTCCCAAAAACATTCAGTACTTC.

This clonotype was observed a few times. The chain couples TRBV29-1 to TRBJ2-1; D unclear. The CDR3 sequence is 14 residues long. In germline, CDR1 is SQVTM, CDR2 ANQGSEA. Trimming left V 2 bases short and J 2 bases short, with 10 bases between. CDR3 sequence reads: CSVESPTAYNEQFF. The CDR3, as DNA: TGCAGCGTTGAATCTCCGACGGCCTACAATGAGCAGTTCTTC.

The chain recombines TRBV12-3 or TRBV12-4 with TRBJ2-7, with TRBD2 matching over 7 bases. This CDR3 has 16 residues. V trimming: 5 bases; J trimming: 2 bases; junction bases outside the gene matches: 12. The CDR3 DNA reads TGTGCCAGCAGTCTACTAAGCGGGACCCACGCCTACGAGCAGTACTTC. This gives the protein CASSLLSGTHAYEQYF.

This clonotype has at least ten counts. This chain links TRBV27 with TRBJ2-3; D unresolved. This CDR3 comprises 14 residues. Germline assignment: CDR1 MNHEY and CDR2 SMNVEV (reference sequence). Trimming pared 5 bases from V and 1 base from J, leaving 10 bases between. DNA for the CDR3: TGTGCCAGCAGTCGCCAAGGAGGCACAGATACGCAGTATTTT. This codes for CASSRQGGTDTQYF.

The CDR3 DNA is TGTGCCAGCAGTGACAGACTAGCGAGAATTGATACGCAGTATTTT. It specifies CASSDRLARIDTQYF. This rearrangement joins TRBV27 to TRBJ2-3, with 8 bases matching TRBD2. This CDR3 region has 15 residues. Germline trimming cut 5 bases from V and 6 bases from J; bases unmatched to any gene: 10. Germline CDR1 is MNHEY and CDR2 is SMNVEV (reference sequence).

This chain joins TRBV28 and TRBJ2-1; TRBD2 is a possible D gene (5 bases). Looked up from germline, CDR1 is MDHEN and CDR2 is SYDVKM. Trimming left V 6 bases short and J 3 bases short, with 12 bases between. This CDR3 comprises 14 residues. CDR3 DNA sequence: TGTGCCAGCAGCCCCCCCGGGAACTACAATGAGCAGTTCTTC. Translated: CASSPPGNYNEQFF.

This clonotype was observed a few times. The genes are TRBV5-5 and TRBJ1-1; 8 bases align to TRBD1. Trimming removed 3 bases from V and 3 bases from J; junction bases left unmatched: 4. The CDR3 runs 14 residues. Germline lookup yields CDR1 SGHKS and CDR2 YYEKEE (reference sequence). CDR3 protein: CASSWGQVDTEAFF. CDR3 sequence (DNA): TGTGCCAGCAGCTGGGGACAGGTAGACACTGAAGCTTTCTTT.

In this sample, this clonotype turned up once. CDR3 region: CASSPRRLASGNDEQFF. As DNA, the CDR3 is TGTGCCAGCTCACCACGGCGTCTCGCTAGCGGGAACGATGAGCAGTTCTTC. The chain employs TRBV18 and TRBJ2-1; 9 nucleotides line up with TRBD2. Looked up from germline, CDR1 is KGHSH and CDR2 is LQKENI. The CDR3 sequence is 17 residues long. V lost 1 base to trimming and J lost 8 bases; unmatched junction nucleotides: 12. Filled out from reference TRBV18 and TRBJ2-1, the complete variable domain reads NAGVMQNPRHLVRRRGQEARLRCSPMKGHSHVYWYRQLPEEGLKFMVYLQKENIIDESGMPKERFSAEFPKEGPSILRIQQVVRGDSAAYFCASSPRRLASGNDEQFFGPGTRLTVL.

This clonotype was observed a few times. The chain joins TRBV7-2 to TRBJ2-1; either TRBD1 or TRBD2 may fit D (5 bases each). The CDR3 is 15 amino acids. V lost 1 base and J 6 bases, leaving 13 bases between the germline ends. The germline gives CDR1 SGHTA, CDR2 FQGNSA. In nucleotides, the CDR3 is TGTGCCAGCAGCTTAGGAGGGGAGTACCCCAATGAGCAGTTCTTC. Amino acids: CASSLGGEYPNEQFF.

This clonotype occurred once. The genes are TRBV3-1 and TRBJ2-3; either TRBD1 or TRBD2 may supply D (5 bases each). Trimming removed 4 bases at V and 3 bases at J, with 17 bases between. The CDR3 has 16 amino acids. Germline assignment: CDR1 LGHDT and CDR2 YNNKEL (reference sequence). In nucleotides, the CDR3 is TGTGCCAGCAGCCGCCCGAGCGGTGGGGGAACAGATACGCAGTATTTT. Translating it yields CASSRPSGGGTDTQYF.

The V and J genes are TRBV5-1 and TRBJ1-1; 9 bases fit TRBD1. Per germline, CDR1 SGHRS and CDR2 YFSETQ. The CDR3 extends over 15 amino acids. V lost 3 bases and J lost 5; bases outside the gene matches: 8. CDR3 nucleotides: TGCGCCAGCAGCTCGGCGTCCGGGACAGGGACTGAAGCTTTCTTT. Translating it yields CASSSASGTGTEAFF.

The rearrangement joins TRBV6-1 to TRBJ1-1; D is possibly TRBD1 (6 bases). Germline V gene data show CDR1 as MNHNS and CDR2 as SASEGT. This CDR3 spans 16 amino acids. V shed 8 bases and J shed 0 bases, with 19 bases lying between them. For the CDR3, the DNA is TGTGCCAGCTATAGGGCAGGGGCCCCCTTGAACACTGAAGCTTTCTTT. Its protein is CASYRAGAPLNTEAFF.

The chain carries TRBV5-1 and TRBJ1-4; D is undetermined. V dropped 1 base and J dropped 5 bases, with 9 bases sitting between them. The CDR3 is 14 amino acids. The germline V gene encodes CDR1 SGHRS and CDR2 YFSETQ. CDR3 residues: CASSLMGTNEKLFF. The CDR3 DNA reads TGCGCCAGCAGCTTGATGGGTACCAATGAAAAACTGTTTTTT.